The rows below give T cell receptor beta chains drawn from one sample of a study of blood T cell repertoires in COVID-19. The data were produced by immunoSEQ multiplex PCR, yet TCRdb's version contains in-frame clones alone and is incomplete. The data contain roughly 66,000 clones, 80% to 95% of them seen just once; the ten biggest clones take up about an eighth. The sequencing input was peripheral blood. These receptors originate from a human donor with active COVID-19. The donor label of this sample is uncertain. Both conserved end residues are part of each CDR3.

TRBV27	TRBJ2-1	CASSLRLAGINEQFF
TRBV2	TRBJ2-1	CASSEVMPRDSSYNEQFF
TRBV7-2	TRBJ1-4	CASSFRFPNEKLFF
TRBV7-6	TRBJ2-7	CASSLPGQGASEQYF
TRBV4-3	TRBJ2-7	CASSQDEGIREQYF
TRBV5-4	TRBJ2-1	CASSLYYNEQFF
TRBV19	TRBJ2-7	CASTPAGGPKEQYF
TRBV24-1	TRBJ2-7	CATSDLSDEQYF
TRBV6-1	TRBJ2-3	CASSVGRGGRADTQYF
TRBV20-1	TRBJ1-2	CSASLRGYYGYTF
TRBV19	TRBJ2-4	CASSISPRQAENIQYF
TRBV7-3	TRBJ2-3	CASSDFSTDTQYF
TRBV20-1	TRBJ2-7	CSATGNYEQYF
TRBV19	TRBJ1-5	CASSIGTGPYSNQPQHF